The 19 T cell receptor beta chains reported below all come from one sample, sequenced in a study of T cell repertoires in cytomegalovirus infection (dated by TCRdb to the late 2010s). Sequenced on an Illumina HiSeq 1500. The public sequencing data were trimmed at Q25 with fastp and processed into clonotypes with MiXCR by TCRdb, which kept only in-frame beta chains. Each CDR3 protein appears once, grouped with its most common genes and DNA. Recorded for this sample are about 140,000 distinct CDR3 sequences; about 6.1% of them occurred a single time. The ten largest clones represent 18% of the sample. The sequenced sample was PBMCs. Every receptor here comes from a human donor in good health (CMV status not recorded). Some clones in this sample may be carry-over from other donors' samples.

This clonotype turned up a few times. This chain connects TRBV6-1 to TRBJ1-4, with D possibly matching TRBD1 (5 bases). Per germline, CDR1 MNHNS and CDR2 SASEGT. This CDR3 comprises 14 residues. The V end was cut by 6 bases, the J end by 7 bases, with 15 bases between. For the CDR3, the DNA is TGTGCCAGCAGAGACGGGGGGTATTCTGAAAAACTGTTTTTT. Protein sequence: CASRDGGYSEKLFF.

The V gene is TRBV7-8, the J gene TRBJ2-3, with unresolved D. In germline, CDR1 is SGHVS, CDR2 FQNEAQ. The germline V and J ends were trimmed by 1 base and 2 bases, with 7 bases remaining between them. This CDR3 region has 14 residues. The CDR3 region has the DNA TGTGCCAGCAGCTTAGACCTATACACAGATACGCAGTATTTT. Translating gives CASSLDLYTDTQYF. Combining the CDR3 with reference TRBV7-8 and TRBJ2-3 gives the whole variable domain GAGVSQSPRYKVAKRGQDVALRCDPISGHVSLFWYQQALGQGPEFLTYFQNEAQLDKSGLPSDRFFAERPEGSVSTLKIQRTQQEDSAVYLCASSLDLYTDTQYFGPGTRLTVL.

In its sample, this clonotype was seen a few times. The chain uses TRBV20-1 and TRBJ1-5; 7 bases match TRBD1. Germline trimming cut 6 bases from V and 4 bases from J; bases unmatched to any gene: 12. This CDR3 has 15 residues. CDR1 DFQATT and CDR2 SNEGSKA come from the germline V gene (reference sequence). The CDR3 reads CSASTRGQTNQPQHF. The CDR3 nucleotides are TGCAGTGCCAGCACTCGGGGACAGACGAATCAGCCCCAGCATTTT.

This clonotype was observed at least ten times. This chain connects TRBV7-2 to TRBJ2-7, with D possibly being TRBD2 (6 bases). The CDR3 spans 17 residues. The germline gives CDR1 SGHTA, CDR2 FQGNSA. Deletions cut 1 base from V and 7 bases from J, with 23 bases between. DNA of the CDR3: TGTGCCAGCAGCTTAGGAGGGAACCGGGACTCCGCATTTGAGCAGTACTTC. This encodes CASSLGGNRDSAFEQYF.

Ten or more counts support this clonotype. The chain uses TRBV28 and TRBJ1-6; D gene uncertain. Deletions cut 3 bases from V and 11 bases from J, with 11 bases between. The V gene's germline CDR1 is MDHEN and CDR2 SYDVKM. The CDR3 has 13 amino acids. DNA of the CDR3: TGTGCCAGCAGTTTGCCCTCCCCCCCACCCCTCCACTTT. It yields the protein CASSLPSPPPLHF.

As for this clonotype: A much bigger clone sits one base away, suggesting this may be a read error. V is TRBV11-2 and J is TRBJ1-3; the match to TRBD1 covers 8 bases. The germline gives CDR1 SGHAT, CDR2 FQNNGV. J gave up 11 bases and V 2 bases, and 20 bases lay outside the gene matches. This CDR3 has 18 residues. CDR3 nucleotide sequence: TGTGCCAGCAGCTTATTCCCTAAGCGGACAGGGTGGAAATACTCCATATATTTT. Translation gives CASSLFPKRTGWKYSIYF.

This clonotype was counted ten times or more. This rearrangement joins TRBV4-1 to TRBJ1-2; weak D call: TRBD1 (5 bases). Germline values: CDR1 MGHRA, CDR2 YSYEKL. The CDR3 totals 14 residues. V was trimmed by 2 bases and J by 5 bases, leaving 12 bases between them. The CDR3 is CASSQNRGVYGYTF. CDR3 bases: TGCGCCAGCAGCCAAAACCGGGGCGTATATGGCTACACCTTC.

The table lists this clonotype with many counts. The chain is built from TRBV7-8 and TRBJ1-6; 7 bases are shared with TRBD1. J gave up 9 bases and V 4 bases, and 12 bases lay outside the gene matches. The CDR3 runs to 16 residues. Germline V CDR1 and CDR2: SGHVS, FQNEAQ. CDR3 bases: TGTGCCAGCAGCTCCACCCCCACAGGGGTCGGTTCACCCCTCCACTTT. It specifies CASSSTPTGVGSPLHF.

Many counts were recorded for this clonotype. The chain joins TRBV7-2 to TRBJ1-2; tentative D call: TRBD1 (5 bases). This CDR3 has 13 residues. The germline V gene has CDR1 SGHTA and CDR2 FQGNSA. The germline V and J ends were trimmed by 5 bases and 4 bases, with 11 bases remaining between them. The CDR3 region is CASSPDRVYGYTF. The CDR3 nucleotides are TGTGCCAGCAGCCCCGACAGAGTCTATGGCTACACCTTC.

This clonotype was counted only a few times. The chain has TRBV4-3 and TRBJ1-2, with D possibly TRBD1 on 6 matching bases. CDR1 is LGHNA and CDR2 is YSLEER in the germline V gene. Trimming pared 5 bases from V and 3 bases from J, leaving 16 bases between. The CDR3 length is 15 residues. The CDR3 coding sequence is TGCGCCAGCAGCACCCACGGGGGGCAGGACTATGGCTACACCTTC. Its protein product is CASSTHGGQDYGYTF.

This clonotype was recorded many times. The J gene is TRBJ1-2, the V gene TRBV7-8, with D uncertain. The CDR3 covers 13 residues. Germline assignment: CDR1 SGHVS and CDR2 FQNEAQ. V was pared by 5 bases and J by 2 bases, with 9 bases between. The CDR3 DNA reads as TGTGCCAGCAGCCATGACGGAAACTATGGCTACACCTTC. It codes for CASSHDGNYGYTF.

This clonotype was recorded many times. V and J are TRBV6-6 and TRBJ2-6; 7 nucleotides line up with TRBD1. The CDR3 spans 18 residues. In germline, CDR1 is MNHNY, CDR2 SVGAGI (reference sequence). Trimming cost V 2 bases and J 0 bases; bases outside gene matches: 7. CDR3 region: CASSYVMDRNSGANVLTF. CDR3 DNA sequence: TGTGCCAGCAGTTACGTGATGGACAGGAACTCTGGGGCCAACGTCCTGACTTTC.

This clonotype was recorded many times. CDR3 bases: TGTGCCAGCAGCCCCCGCGGGAGGTCCTACAATGAGCAGTTCTTC. Its translation is CASSPRGRSYNEQFF. The chain carries TRBV7-9 and TRBJ2-1; 8 bases match TRBD2. The junction had 4 bases not matched to a gene; V was cut back by 5 bases and J by 1 base. CDR1 and CDR2 from the germline V gene are SEHNR and FQNEAQ (reference sequence). This CDR3 is built from 15 residues.

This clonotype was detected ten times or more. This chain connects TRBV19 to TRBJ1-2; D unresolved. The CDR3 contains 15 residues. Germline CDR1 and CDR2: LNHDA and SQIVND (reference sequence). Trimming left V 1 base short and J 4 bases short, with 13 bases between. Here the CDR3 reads CASSIVAVATYGYTF. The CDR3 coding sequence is TGTGCCAGTAGTATAGTGGCAGTTGCTACCTATGGCTACACCTTC.

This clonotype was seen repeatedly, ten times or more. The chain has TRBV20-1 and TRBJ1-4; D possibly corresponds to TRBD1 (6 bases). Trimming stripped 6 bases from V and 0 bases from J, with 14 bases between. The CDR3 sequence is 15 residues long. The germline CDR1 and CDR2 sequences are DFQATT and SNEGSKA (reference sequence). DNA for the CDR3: TGCAGTGCCTTTACAGGGTTTGCAACTAATGAAAAACTGTTTTTT. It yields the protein CSAFTGFATNEKLFF.

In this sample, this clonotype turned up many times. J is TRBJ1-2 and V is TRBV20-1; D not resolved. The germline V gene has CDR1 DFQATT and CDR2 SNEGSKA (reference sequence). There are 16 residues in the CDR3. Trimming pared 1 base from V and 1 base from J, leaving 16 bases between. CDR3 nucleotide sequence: TGCAGTGCTAGAGCTCCCGGAGGGCCCTTTAACTATGGCTACACCTTC. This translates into CSARAPGGPFNYGYTF.

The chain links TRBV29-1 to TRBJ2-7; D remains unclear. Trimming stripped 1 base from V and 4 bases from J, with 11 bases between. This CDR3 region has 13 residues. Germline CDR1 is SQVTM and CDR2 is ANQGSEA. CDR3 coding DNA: TGCAGCGTTGAAGGGACGGGTCGGTACGAGCAGTACTTC. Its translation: CSVEGTGRYEQYF.

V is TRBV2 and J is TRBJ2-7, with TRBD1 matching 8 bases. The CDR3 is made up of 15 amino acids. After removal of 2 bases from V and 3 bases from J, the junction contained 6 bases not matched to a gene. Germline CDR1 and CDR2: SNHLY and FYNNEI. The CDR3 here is CASSESGTGYYEQYF. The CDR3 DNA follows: TGTGCCAGCAGTGAATCGGGGACAGGCTACTACGAGCAGTACTTC. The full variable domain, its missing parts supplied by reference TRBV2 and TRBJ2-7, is EPEVTQTPSHQVTQMGQEVILRCVPISNHLYFYWYRQILGQKVEFLVSFYNNEISEKSEIFDDQFSVERPDGSNFTLKIRSTKLEDSAMYFCASSESGTGYYEQYFGPGTRLTVT.

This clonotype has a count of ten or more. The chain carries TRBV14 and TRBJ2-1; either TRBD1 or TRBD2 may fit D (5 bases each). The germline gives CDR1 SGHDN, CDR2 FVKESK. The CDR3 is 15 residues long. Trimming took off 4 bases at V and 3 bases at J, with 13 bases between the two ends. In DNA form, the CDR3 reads TGTGCCAGCAGCCCCCTGGGGGTGGGCTACAATGAGCAGTTCTTC. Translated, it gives CASSPLGVGYNEQFF.